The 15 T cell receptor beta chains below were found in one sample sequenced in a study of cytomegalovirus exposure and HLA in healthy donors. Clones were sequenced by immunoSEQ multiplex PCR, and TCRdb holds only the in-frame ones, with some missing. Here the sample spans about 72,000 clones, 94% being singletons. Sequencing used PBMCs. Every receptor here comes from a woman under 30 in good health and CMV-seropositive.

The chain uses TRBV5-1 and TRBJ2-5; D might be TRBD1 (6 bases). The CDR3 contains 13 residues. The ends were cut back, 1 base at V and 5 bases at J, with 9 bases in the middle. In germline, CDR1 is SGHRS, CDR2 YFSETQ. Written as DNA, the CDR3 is TGCGCCAGCAGCTTGCCAGGGGCGGAGACCCAGTACTTC. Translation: CASSLPGAETQYF.

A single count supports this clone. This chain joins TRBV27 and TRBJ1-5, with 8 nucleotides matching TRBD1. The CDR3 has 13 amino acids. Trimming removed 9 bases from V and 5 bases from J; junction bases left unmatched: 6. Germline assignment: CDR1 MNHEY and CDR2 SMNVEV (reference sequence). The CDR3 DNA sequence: TGTGCCAGTCGGACAGGGTTTGATCAGCCCCAGCATTTT. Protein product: CASRTGFDQPQHF.

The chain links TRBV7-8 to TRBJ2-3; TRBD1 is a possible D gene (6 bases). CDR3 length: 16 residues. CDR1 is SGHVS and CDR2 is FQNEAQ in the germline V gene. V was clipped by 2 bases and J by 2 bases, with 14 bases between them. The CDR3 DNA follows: TGTGCCAGCAGCTTAAGTCGGACAGTAGACACAGATACGCAGTATTTT. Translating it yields CASSLSRTVDTDTQYF.

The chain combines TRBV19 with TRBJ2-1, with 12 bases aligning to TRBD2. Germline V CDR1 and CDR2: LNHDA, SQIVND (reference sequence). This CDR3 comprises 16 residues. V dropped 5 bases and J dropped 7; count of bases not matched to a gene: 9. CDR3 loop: CASSLLAGGVSNEQFF. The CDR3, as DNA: TGTGCCAGTAGTCTACTAGCGGGAGGAGTCAGTAATGAGCAGTTCTTC. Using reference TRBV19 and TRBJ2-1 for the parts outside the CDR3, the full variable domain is DGGITQSPKYLFRKEGQNVTLSCEQNLNHDAMYWYRQDPGQGLRLIYYSQIVNDFQKGDIAEGYSVSREKKESFPLTVTSAQKNPTAFYLCASSLLAGGVSNEQFFGPGTRLTVL.

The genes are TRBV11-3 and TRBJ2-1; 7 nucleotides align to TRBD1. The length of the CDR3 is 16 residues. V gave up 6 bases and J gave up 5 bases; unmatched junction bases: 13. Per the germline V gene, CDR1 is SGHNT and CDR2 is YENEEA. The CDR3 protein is CASSHIRDRVHNEQFF. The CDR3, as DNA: TGTGCCAGCAGTCACATCCGGGACAGAGTGCACAATGAGCAGTTCTTC.

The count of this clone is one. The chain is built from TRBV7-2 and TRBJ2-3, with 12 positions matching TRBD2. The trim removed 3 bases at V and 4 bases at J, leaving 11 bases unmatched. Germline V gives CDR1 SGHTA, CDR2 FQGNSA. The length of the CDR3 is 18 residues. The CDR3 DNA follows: TGTGCCAGCAGCTTCTGGCTAGCGGGAGGGCCCGGGGCAGATACGCAGTATTTT. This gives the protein CASSFWLAGGPGADTQYF.

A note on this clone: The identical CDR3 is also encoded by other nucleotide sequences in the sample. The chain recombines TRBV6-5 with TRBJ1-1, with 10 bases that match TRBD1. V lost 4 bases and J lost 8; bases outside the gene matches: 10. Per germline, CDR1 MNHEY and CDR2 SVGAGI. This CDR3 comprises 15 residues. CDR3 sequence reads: CASSSPGTGAGEAFF. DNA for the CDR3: TGTGCCAGCAGTTCCCCTGGGACAGGGGCAGGGGAAGCTTTCTTT.

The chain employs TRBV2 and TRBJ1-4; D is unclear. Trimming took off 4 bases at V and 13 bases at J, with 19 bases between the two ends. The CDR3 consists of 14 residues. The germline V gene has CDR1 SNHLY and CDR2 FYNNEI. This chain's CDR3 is CASSGEVEGAGLFF. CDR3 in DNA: TGTGCCAGCAGTGGAGAAGTAGAGGGAGCTGGACTGTTTTTT.

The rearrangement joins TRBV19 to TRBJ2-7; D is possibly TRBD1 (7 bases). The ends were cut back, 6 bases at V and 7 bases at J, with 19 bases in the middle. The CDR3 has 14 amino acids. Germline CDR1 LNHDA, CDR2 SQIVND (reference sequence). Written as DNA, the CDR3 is TGTGCCAGTAGCCCAATAGCCGCAGGGGGGGAGCAGTACTTC. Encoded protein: CASSPIAAGGEQYF.

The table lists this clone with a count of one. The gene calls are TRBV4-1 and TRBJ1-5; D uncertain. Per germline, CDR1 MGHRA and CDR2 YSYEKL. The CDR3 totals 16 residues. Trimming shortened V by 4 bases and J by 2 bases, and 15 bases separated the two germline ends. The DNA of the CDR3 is TGCGCCAGCAGCCCAAGCCCGTACACAGGCAATCAGCCCCAGCATTTT. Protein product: CASSPSPYTGNQPQHF.

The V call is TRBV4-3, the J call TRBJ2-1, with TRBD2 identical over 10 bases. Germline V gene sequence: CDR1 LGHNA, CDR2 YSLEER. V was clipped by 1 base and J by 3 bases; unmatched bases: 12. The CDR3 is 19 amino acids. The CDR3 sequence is CASSQVRAGGRYGYNEQFF. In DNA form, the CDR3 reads TGCGCCAGCAGCCAAGTCCGAGCGGGGGGGCGGTACGGCTACAATGAGCAGTTCTTC.

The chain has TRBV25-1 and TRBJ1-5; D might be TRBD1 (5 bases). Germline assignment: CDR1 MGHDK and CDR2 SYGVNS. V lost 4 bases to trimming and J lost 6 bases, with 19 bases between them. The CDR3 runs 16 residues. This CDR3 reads CASSAPSGGFGQPQHF. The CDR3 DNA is TGTGCCAGCAGTGCCCCCTCCGGGGGATTCGGTCAGCCCCAGCATTTT.

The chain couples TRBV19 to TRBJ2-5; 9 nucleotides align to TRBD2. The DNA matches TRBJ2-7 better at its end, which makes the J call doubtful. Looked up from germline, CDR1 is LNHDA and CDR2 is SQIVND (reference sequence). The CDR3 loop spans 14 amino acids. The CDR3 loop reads CASSIALAGYEQYF. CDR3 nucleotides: TGTGCCAGTAGTATAGCCCTAGCGGGGTACGAGCAGTACTTC.

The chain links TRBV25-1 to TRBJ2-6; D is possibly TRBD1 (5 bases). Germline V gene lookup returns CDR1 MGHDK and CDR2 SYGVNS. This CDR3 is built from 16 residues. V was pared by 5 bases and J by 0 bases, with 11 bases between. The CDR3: CASSSLGDSGANVLTF. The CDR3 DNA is TGTGCCAGCAGTTCCTTAGGGGACTCTGGGGCCAACGTCCTGACTTTC.

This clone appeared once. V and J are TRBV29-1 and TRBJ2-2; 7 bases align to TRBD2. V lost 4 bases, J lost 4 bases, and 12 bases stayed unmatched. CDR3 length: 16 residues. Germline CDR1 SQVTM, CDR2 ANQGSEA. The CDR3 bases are TGCAGCGTTGGGGGGGGACGTGAACGTGGCACCGGGGAGCTGTTTTTT. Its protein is CSVGGGRERGTGELFF.